This T cell receptor beta chain derives from a study of blood T cell repertoires in COVID-19 (dated by TCRdb to the early 2020s). At the level of the whole study: Collaborator samples came from the United States, Italy and Spain and covered acute and convalescent phases of COVID-19. The prospective study material was composed of cDNA or gDNA derived from T cells, B-cell-depleted T cells, or PBMCs. The dataset comprised deeply sampled blood TCRbeta repertoires from subjects exposed to, actively infected with, or recovered from COVID-19. The repertoires were released in a freely available public database meant as a resource for research on the immune response to SARS-CoV-2. Samples were obtained from the ongoing ImmuneRACE study (first 160 participants) and from approximately 1,200 subjects provided by 6 global collaborators. Sample metadata almost always included a de-identified subject ID, COVID-19 status, age in years and sex. HLA class I and class II types, where available, came from metadata supplied by the sample provider rather than from assay-based typing.

The germline V gene provides CDR1 SQVTM and CDR2 ANQGSEA. The CDR3, from cysteine to phenylalanine, totals 13 residues. Here the CDR3 DNA is all that survives: 39 bases in frame from base 1. Trimming removed 3 bases from V and 8 bases from J; the gene matches leave 6 bases unexplained. TCRbeta CDR3 regions were amplified from genomic DNA using the immunoSEQ Assay, a bias-controlled multiplex PCR. For the original study's pipeline: The number of nucleated cells in each sample was estimated from the amplification of reference gene primers within the assay. Sequence reads were collapsed and filtered to measure the absolute abundance of every unique TCRbeta CDR3 rearrangement. Productive Simpson clonality was computed per sample as the square root of Simpson's diversity index over productive rearrangements. This is the immuneACCESS table as TCRdb keeps it, with only in-frame sequences that have V and J called. A part of the clones is gone; compared with another copy, unresolved V genes explain less than half, and the rest is unexplained. V and J calls and clone size are those listed in that table; D and trimming were worked out from the DNA. The sample records about 160,000 clones, 82% of which are singletons. The ten largest clones represent 7% of the sample.

This clone was picked up a small number of times. Its antigen has not been determined. No quality values exist for individual bases; no much larger clone is one base distant. One collaborating source in Seattle enrolled patients during active infection and followed them longitudinally through the course of disease. Collaborating institutions collected whole blood in K2EDTA tubes following their own protocols. For TCRbeta analysis, collaborators shipped samples in one of three forms: frozen whole blood, isolated PBMCs, or DNA extracted from either of those sample types. The study at large found these results: The quantity of clinical and demographic metadata differed by source and by participant and was supplied without curation.

Sequenced material: peripheral blood. This TCR came from a woman in her 40s with COVID-19, enrolled during active disease. This chain is built from TRBV29-1 and TRBJ2-1, and TRBD2 aligns with 8 junction nucleotides. The DNA reads TGCAGCGTTGAGATTCTAGCGGGCTATGAGCAGTTCTTC. This sequence encodes CSVEILAGYEQFF.